This entry lists 14 T cell receptor beta chains sequenced from one sample in a study of molecular identifiers for immune sequencing clone quantification. TCRdb fed the PCR reads into MiXCR, producing one record per CDR3 protein. The repertoire holds 550,000 to 750,000 distinct CDR3 sequences, with 15% to 20% as singletons. Input material: naive CD8+ T cells from blood, with Jurkat cell RNA spiked in. Subset described: FACS-sorted CD8+CD4-CCR7+CD45RA+ naive T cells. These receptors came from a human donor in good health. Some libraries in this study had Jurkat cell RNA spiked in.

The genes are TRBV2 and TRBJ1-1; tentative D call: TRBD1 (5 bases). CDR3 length: 16 amino acids. The V end lost 1 base, the J end lost 1 base, and 13 bases lay between the germline ends. Germline lookup yields CDR1 SNHLY and CDR2 FYNNEI. In DNA, the CDR3 is TGTGCCAGCAGTGAAGGATCTTGGCAGGGGAACACTGAAGCTTTCTTT. It yields the protein CASSEGSWQGNTEAFF.

This clonotype was picked up many times. CDR3 DNA: TGTGCCAGCAGCTACCTCGGGGTAGGTGGCGAGTTCTTC. The encoded protein is CASSYLGVGGEFF. The chain uses TRBV7-2 and TRBJ2-1, with D possibly matching TRBD2 (5 bases). Trimming took off 4 bases at V and 14 bases at J, with 18 bases between the two ends. CDR1 and CDR2 (germline): SGHTA, FQGNSA. CDR3 length: 13 residues.

This clonotype has a count of ten or more. This rearrangement joins TRBV20-1 to TRBJ2-7; D gene uncertain. Germline V gene data show CDR1 as DFQATT and CDR2 as SNEGSKA (reference sequence). This CDR3 has 13 amino acids. The V end was cut by 3 bases, the J end by 2 bases, with 11 bases between. The CDR3 loop is CSASPQLTYEQYF. CDR3 nucleotides: TGCAGTGCTAGCCCCCAGCTCACCTACGAGCAGTACTTC.

This clonotype has a count of ten or more. The chain couples TRBV29-1 to TRBJ1-1; D call uncertain. V was trimmed by 5 bases and J by 7 bases, leaving 8 bases between them. The CDR3 spans 10 residues. Germline V gene lookup returns CDR1 SQVTM and CDR2 ANQGSEA. CDR3 region: CSVLTYEAFF. The CDR3 nucleotides read TGCAGCGTTTTGACTTATGAAGCTTTCTTT.

Comments on this clonotype: A single base separates this from a much larger clone, so it may be a read error. This sequence joins TRBV15 and TRBJ1-1; TRBD1 matches 9 bases. Germline values: CDR1 LNHNV, CDR2 YYDKDF (reference sequence). The CDR3 consists of 14 residues. The CDR3 reads CATGRERQGVEAFF. The DNA of the CDR3 is TGTGCCACCGGCAGGGAACGACAGGGGGTTGAAGCTTTCTTT. Using reference TRBV15 and TRBJ1-1 for the parts outside the CDR3, the full variable domain is DAMVIQNPRYQVTQFGKPVTLSCSQTLNHNVMYWYQQKSSQAPKLLFHYYDKDFNNEADTPDNFQSRRPNTSFCFLDIRSPGLGDTAMYLCATGRERQGVEAFFGQGTRLTVV.

The rearrangement links TRBV6-5 to TRBJ1-2, with TRBD1 identical over 10 bases. The CDR3 length is 14 residues. Germline loops: CDR1 MNHEY, CDR2 SVGAGI. V gave up 1 base and J gave up 5 bases; unmatched junction bases: 1. CDR3 sequence: CASSYWDRGYGYTF. In DNA form, the CDR3 reads TGTGCCAGCAGTTACTGGGACAGGGGATATGGCTACACCTTC.

This clonotype was picked up many times. As DNA, the CDR3 is TGTGCCACCAGTGAGGATAGCGGTCATGCCCAGTTCTTC. This translates into CATSEDSGHAQFF. This chain uses TRBV24-1 with TRBJ2-1; tentatively, D is TRBD2 (6 bases). CDR1 and CDR2 from the germline V gene are KGHDR and SFDVKD. Deletions cut 4 bases from V and 13 bases from J, with 16 bases between. The CDR3 extends over 13 amino acids.

This clonotype was observed a few times. V is TRBV4-3 and J is TRBJ1-6, with no clear D. Trimming took off 0 bases at V and 0 bases at J, with 12 bases between the two ends. Germline V gene data show CDR1 as LGHNA and CDR2 as YSLEER. The CDR3 length is 18 residues. The CDR3 sequence is CASSQDLRQSSYNSPLHF. The CDR3 region has the DNA TGCGCCAGCAGCCAAGATTTACGGCAGAGCTCCTATAATTCACCCCTCCACTTT.

This clonotype was observed many times. The chain recombines TRBV6-5 with TRBJ2-7; D remains unclear. Trimming removed 6 bases at V and 1 base at J, with 10 bases between. The CDR3 sequence is 13 residues long. CDR1 is MNHEY and CDR2 is SVGAGI in the germline V gene. CDR3 DNA sequence: TGTGCCAGCAGCGTCGGATCGTCCTACGAGCAGTACTTC. Protein: CASSVGSSYEQYF.

The chain couples TRBV3-1 to TRBJ1-2; D perhaps matches TRBD1 (5 bases). The CDR3 runs 14 residues. V lost 4 bases to trimming and J lost 6 bases, with 15 bases between them. Germline loops: CDR1 LGHDT, CDR2 YNNKEL (reference sequence). The CDR3 region is CASSPGTPRHGYTF. CDR3 in DNA: TGTGCCAGCAGCCCAGGGACGCCCCGCCATGGCTACACCTTC.

This clonotype was counted ten times or more. The genes are TRBV12-3 or TRBV12-4 and TRBJ2-2; a weak D match, TRBD2 (5 bases). The CDR3 totals 12 residues. The CDR3 loop reads CAASRGTGELFF. The CDR3 DNA is TGTGCTGCGAGCCGGGGCACCGGGGAGCTGTTTTTT.

This clonotype came up many times. This chain joins TRBV6-5 and TRBJ1-1; D call uncertain. The CDR3 length is 13 residues. Germline CDR1 reads MNHEY; CDR2 reads SVGAGI. Between the trimmed V and J ends, which lost 0 bases and 11 bases, there was a span of 13 bases. CDR3 in DNA: TGTGCCAGCAGTTACTCGGGTCCCGCCGACGCTTTCTTT. Its protein is CASSYSGPADAFF.

This clonotype came up many times. This chain uses TRBV5-6 with TRBJ1-5; 8 bases map to TRBD1. Germline V gene data show CDR1 as SGHDT and CDR2 as YYEEEE. This CDR3 comprises 14 residues. V dropped 2 bases and J dropped 7; count of bases not matched to a gene: 5. This chain's CDR3 is CASSFQGATQPQHF. The DNA for the CDR3 is TGTGCCAGCAGCTTCCAGGGGGCGACGCAGCCCCAGCATTTT. The variable domain in full, completed from reference TRBV5-6 and TRBJ1-5, reads DAGVTQSPTHLIKTRGQQVTLRCSPKSGHDTVSWYQQALGQGPQFIFQYYEEEERQRGNFPDRFSGHQFPNYSSELNVNALLLGDSALYLCASSFQGATQPQHFGDGTRLSIL.

This clonotype has a count of ten or more. The rearrangement links TRBV19 to TRBJ2-7; the D is unclear. CDR1 is LNHDA and CDR2 is SQIVND in the germline V gene (reference sequence). The germline V and J ends were trimmed by 0 bases and 3 bases, with 6 bases remaining between them. The CDR3 contains 13 residues. The CDR3 sequence is CASSIEGNYEQYF. In DNA, the CDR3 is TGTGCCAGTAGTATAGAAGGAAACTACGAGCAGTACTTC.